This T cell receptor (beta chain) is drawn from a study of shared clonotypes between healthy human individuals. Study-wide results and caveats: Expectations were that clonotype sharing among donors would be affected by sequencing depth.

V lost 4 bases, J lost 6 bases, and 12 bases stayed unmatched. The germline gives CDR1 SGDLS, CDR2 YYNGEE. The CDR3 contains 15 residues. A CD45RA-negative memory subset and a CD45RA+ naive subset were separated from the CD4+ cells. A word on this clone: Antigen unknown.

An assay was performed, and its level was deep. Sequencing used immunoSEQ multiplex PCR; TCRdb keeps in-frame clones, though not all of them. This repertoire shows some 240,000 clones, about 69% found once; its top ten account for around 10%. The chain links TRBV9 to TRBJ2-7, with TRBD1 matching over 8 bases. Source material: memory CD4+ T cells sorted from blood. Indicated subset: CD45RA-negative fraction. The receptor comes from a man under 40 in good health. The CDR3 sequence: CASSPQGAVISEQYF. Here the CDR3 DNA reads TGTGCCAGCAGCCCCCAGGGGGCCGTGATTAGCGAGCAGTACTTC.